The 20 T cell receptor beta chains in this list originate from one sample, sequenced in a study of blood T cells in healthy people across ages. The authors ran a second PCR of 7 to 11 cycles using a sample-barcoded 5' primer and a J-beta primer mix. TCRdb redid the calling of the 5' RACE reads with MiXCR, one entry per CDR3 protein. The sample shows approximately 800,000 distinct CDR3 sequences, 35% to 60% of them seen only once. Sequenced input: blood. The receptor set was obtained from a man older than 75 in good health.

The chain carries TRBV7-2 and TRBJ2-6; 7 nucleotides match TRBD1. Germline V gene sequence: CDR1 SGHTA, CDR2 FQGNSA. The CDR3 spans 17 residues. V lost 2 bases and J lost 4; bases outside the gene matches: 8. The DNA of the CDR3 is TGTGCCAGCAGCTTAACACAGACAGGGAGAGGGGCCAACGTCCTGACTTTC. Protein product: CASSLTQTGRGANVLTF.

Points on this clonotype: A much bigger clone sits one base away, suggesting this may be a read error. The CDR3 sequence: CSVVNLAGGPQGEQYV. The CDR3 DNA reads TGCAGCGTTGTTAACTTGGCGGGAGGACCCCAGGGCGAGCAGTACGTC. V usage is TRBV29-1 and J usage is TRBJ2-4, with TRBD2 matching 8 bases. The J call may be faulty, since TRBJ2-7 better matches the DNA end. This CDR3 has 16 residues. Germline CDR1 is SQVTM and CDR2 is ANQGSEA.

V usage is TRBV10-3 and J usage is TRBJ1-5, with 10 bases lining up with TRBD1. The CDR3 is made up of 16 amino acids. V shed 0 bases, J shed 7 bases, and the junction held 6 bases outside the gene matches. Germline V gives CDR1 ENHRY, CDR2 SYGVKD. DNA of the CDR3: TGTGCCATCAGTGAGTCGGTCGGGACAGGGGAACAGCCCCAGCATTTT. Translation: CAISESVGTGEQPQHF.

CDR3 loop: CASNRAGELFF. In DNA form, the CDR3 reads TGTGCCAGCAATCGTGCCGGGGAGCTGTTTTTT. The V and J genes are TRBV21-1 and TRBJ2-2. TRBV21-1 represents a pseudogene. The CDR3 sequence is 11 residues long.

J is TRBJ2-7 and V is TRBV7-2; 9 bases map to TRBD1. CDR3 length equals 15 residues. V shed 5 bases, J shed 6 bases, and the junction held 11 bases outside the gene matches. Germline V gene lookup returns CDR1 SGHTA and CDR2 FQGNSA. CDR3 coding DNA: TGTGCCAGCAGCGTTAGGGGGGACAGGGAACGCGAGCAGTACTTC. Protein: CASSVRGDREREQYF.

DNA for the CDR3: TGTGCCAGCAGTTCCCTAAGGGATCAGCCCCAGCATTTT. Residues: CASSSLRDQPQHF. V is TRBV6-1 and J is TRBJ1-5; D unresolved. V lost 5 bases and J lost 5, with 10 bases in between. This CDR3 is 13 amino acids long. Germline assignment: CDR1 MNHNS and CDR2 SASEGT.

V usage is TRBV7-8 and J usage is TRBJ1-1, with D possibly being TRBD1 (5 bases). The CDR3 length is 12 residues. The germline V gene encodes CDR1 SGHVS and CDR2 FQNEAQ. The V end was cut by 5 bases, the J end by 6 bases, with 10 bases between. CDR3 DNA: TGTGCCAGCAGCCCCGGGACCGCTGAAGCTTTCTTT. Protein sequence: CASSPGTAEAFF. Filled out from reference TRBV7-8 and TRBJ1-1, the complete variable domain reads GAGVSQSPRYKVAKRGQDVALRCDPISGHVSLFWYQQALGQGPEFLTYFQNEAQLDKSGLPSDRFFAERPEGSVSTLKIQRTQQEDSAVYLCASSPGTAEAFFGQGTRLTVV.

V and J are TRBV28 and TRBJ2-7, with 11 bases aligning to TRBD2. J lost 4 bases, V lost 7 bases, and 24 bases had no gene match. The CDR3 covers 20 residues. The germline gives CDR1 MDHEN, CDR2 SYDVKM. This CDR3 reads CASTSPVTSGRFRMGYEQYF. CDR3 nucleotide sequence: TGTGCCAGCACGTCGCCAGTCACTAGCGGGAGATTCCGTATGGGGTACGAGCAGTACTTC.

The chain is built from TRBV6-1 and TRBJ2-3; possibly TRBD2 for D (5 bases). Trimming took 2 bases from V and 6 from J, leaving 15 bases between them. Per germline, CDR1 MNHNS and CDR2 SASEGT. CDR3 length: 15 amino acids. CDR3 in amino acids: CASSENQSRGDTQYF. The CDR3 region has the DNA TGTGCCAGCAGTGAAAACCAGAGCAGAGGGGATACGCAGTATTTT.

In regard to this clonotype: A much bigger clone sits one base away, suggesting this may be a read error. The chain has TRBV12-3 or TRBV12-4 and TRBJ2-4; 9 bases match TRBD1. The better agreement between TRBJ2-7 and the DNA end casts doubt on the J call. The CDR3 loop spans 14 amino acids. The CDR3 nucleotides are TGTGCCTGCAGTCGAACAGGGGGCGCGGACGAGCAGTACTTC. Translated, it gives CACSRTGGADEQYF.

This rearrangement joins TRBV30 to TRBJ2-5; no clear D. Deletions cut 0 bases from V and 3 bases from J, with 8 bases between. The CDR3 sequence is 13 residues long. Germline assignment: CDR1 GTSNPN and CDR2 SVGIG (reference sequence). As DNA, the CDR3 is TGTGCCTGGAGTGTACGCCTTGAAGAGACCCAGTACTTC. Translated, it gives CAWSVRLEETQYF. The complete variable domain, with remaining parts taken from reference TRBV30 and TRBJ2-5, reads SQTIHQWPATLVQPVGSPLSLECTVEGTSNPNLYWYRQAAGRGLQLLFYSVGIGQISSEVPQNLSASRPQDRQFILSSKKLLLSDSGFYLCAWSVRLEETQYFGPGTRLLVL.

This chain connects TRBV5-1 to TRBJ2-7; TRBD1 might be the D (6 bases). Trimming took off 4 bases at V and 6 bases at J, with 17 bases between the two ends. Germline CDR1 SGHRS, CDR2 YFSETQ. This CDR3 comprises 14 residues. CDR3 nucleotides: TGCGCCAGCAGCGTGAACAGGCAGGGGCGCGAGCAGTACTTC. Translating it yields CASSVNRQGREQYF.

The table lists this clonotype with many counts. The genes are TRBV6-5 and TRBJ1-2; tentative D call: TRBD1 (5 bases). The CDR3 covers 13 residues. Trimming cost V 6 bases and J 3 bases, with 11 bases left between them. Per germline, CDR1 MNHEY and CDR2 SVGAGI. The CDR3 sequence is CASSPRQYYGYTF. DNA of the CDR3: TGTGCCAGCAGCCCTCGACAGTACTATGGCTACACCTTC.

This clonotype came up many times. The chain links TRBV20-1 to TRBJ1-6, with 10 bases that match TRBD1. J was trimmed by 11 bases and V by 5 bases; bases with no gene match: 6. This CDR3 is 13 amino acids long. Germline V gives CDR1 DFQATT, CDR2 SNEGSKA (reference sequence). Written as DNA, the CDR3 is TGCAGTGCTCGAAGGACAGGGGGGACACCCCTCCACTTT. It yields the protein CSARRTGGTPLHF.

A single count supports this clonotype. This may arise from a read error, as a much more abundant clone is one base away. The chain has TRBV5-1 and TRBJ2-1; TRBD1 aligns across 7 bases. The germline V gene has CDR1 SGHRS and CDR2 YFSETQ. The CDR3 length is 16 residues. Unmatched junction bases numbered 7, after V lost 4 bases and J lost 0 bases. The CDR3 DNA sequence: TGCGCCAGCAGCAGACAGGGCGGTGTCTCCTACAATGAGCAGTTCTTC. As protein: CASSRQGGVSYNEQFF.

The rearrangement joins TRBV3-1 to TRBJ2-1, with no clear D. Germline values: CDR1 LGHDT, CDR2 YNNKEL (reference sequence). The germline V and J ends were trimmed by 3 bases and 7 bases, with 4 bases remaining between them. This CDR3 has 11 amino acids. CDR3 nucleotides: TGTGCCAGCAGCCAGATGAATGAGCAGTTCTTC. It codes for CASSQMNEQFF.

This clonotype was counted a few times. The rearrangement uses TRBV28 and TRBJ2-7; TRBD2 agrees at 9 bases. The V and J ends lost 8 bases and 4 bases, in that order; junction bases with no gene match: 9. Germline-derived CDR1 and CDR2 are MDHEN and SYDVKM. The CDR3 sequence is 14 residues long. CDR3 in DNA: TGTGCCAGCCGGCGGAGCGGGAGGTGGTACGAGCAGTACTTC. Translating it yields CASRRSGRWYEQYF.

The rearrangement links TRBV7-9 to TRBJ2-1; 9 bases align to TRBD2. The germline V gene encodes CDR1 SEHNR and CDR2 FQNEAQ (reference sequence). The CDR3 sequence is 15 residues long. Trimming took 1 base from V and 7 from J; bases not matched to a gene: 5. CDR3 loop: CASSLDIAGENEQFF. CDR3 sequence (DNA): TGTGCCAGCAGCTTAGACATAGCGGGAGAAAATGAGCAGTTCTTC.

There are many counts of this clonotype. The chain links TRBV4-2 to TRBJ2-7; possibly TRBD1 or TRBD2 for D (6 bases each). This CDR3 has 16 residues. CDR1 and CDR2 from the germline V gene are LGHNA and YNFKEQ. V lost 0 bases to trimming and J lost 1 base, with 13 bases between them. CDR3 sequence: CASSQDRLGGSYEQYF. For the CDR3, the DNA is TGTGCCAGCAGCCAAGATCGCTTAGGGGGGTCCTACGAGCAGTACTTC.

A single count supports this clonotype. This clone may be a read error of a much larger clone one base away. This chain joins TRBV5-6 and TRBJ2-5, with 8 bases that match TRBD1. The J call may be mistaken, given a closer DNA end match to TRBJ2-1. The CDR3 sequence is 15 residues long. Germline V lookup: CDR1 SGHDT, CDR2 YYEEEE. CDR3 DNA sequence: TGTGCCAGCACCTCCGCGGGACAGGCCGTAGAGACCCAGTTCTTC. Translation: CASTSAGQAVETQFF.